This is a list of T cell receptor beta chains from one sample in a study of T cells after yellow fever vaccination. TCRdb re-called the 5' RACE reads through MiXCR, storing one row per CDR3 protein. This table holds 300,000 to 450,000 distinct CDR3 sequences, roughly 8% found once. Specimen: PBMCs, collected approximately 40 days after the first yellow fever vaccination. The source is a man aged 18 to 29 who received the YFV17D yellow fever vaccine. Both conserved end residues are part of each CDR3. The D gene is left open where the match is weak. Part of the rows lack a size; the others show once, few, many or a class for expanded clones.

clone_size: few; v_call: TRBV20-1; j_call: TRBJ2-1; d_call: NA; cdr3_nt: TGCAGTGCAATAGGGAATGAGCAGTTCTTC; cdr3_aa: CSAIGNEQFF
clone_size: NA; v_call: TRBV19; j_call: TRBJ2-4; d_call: NA; cdr3_nt: TGTGCCAGCGGGGAAGTCAAAAACATTCAGTACTTC; cdr3_aa: CASGEVKNIQYF
clone_size: NA; v_call: TRBV20-1; j_call: TRBJ2-4; d_call: TRBD2; cdr3_nt: TGCAGTGCTGGGCTGGGGGGGAGAGCCAAAAACATTCAGTACTTC; cdr3_aa: CSAGLGGRAKNIQYF
clone_size: few; v_call: TRBV7-2; j_call: TRBJ1-3; d_call: NA; cdr3_nt: TGTGCCAGCAGCAAGCGGGCTAACTCTGGAAACACCATATATTTT; cdr3_aa: CASSKRANSGNTIYF
clone_size: NA; v_call: TRBV5-1; j_call: TRBJ2-2; d_call: NA; cdr3_nt: TGCGCCAGCACAACGGACCGGGAGCTGTTTTTT; cdr3_aa: CASTTDRELFF
clone_size: few; v_call: TRBV27; j_call: TRBJ2-3; d_call: NA; cdr3_nt: TGTGCCAGCAGTTCCCAAATCCTCACAGATACGCAGTATTTT; cdr3_aa: CASSSQILTDTQYF
clone_size: many; v_call: TRBV11-2; j_call: TRBJ2-1; d_call: TRBD2; cdr3_nt: TGTGCCAGCAGCTTAGATTCGTTAGCGGGGAGGACGTACAATGAGCAGTTCTTC; cdr3_aa: CASSLDSLAGRTYNEQFF
clone_size: many; v_call: TRBV20-1; j_call: TRBJ2-3; d_call: NA; cdr3_nt: TGCAGTGCTAGACGGCAGGCTGCCACAGATACGCAGTATTTT; cdr3_aa: CSARRQAATDTQYF
clone_size: NA; v_call: TRBV2; j_call: TRBJ2-2; d_call: NA; cdr3_nt: TGTGCCACCCGAAGGGCTACCACCGGGGAGCTGTTTTTT; cdr3_aa: CATRRATTGELFF
clone_size: few; v_call: TRBV9; j_call: TRBJ2-5; d_call: TRBD1; cdr3_nt: TGTGCCAGCAGCGTAGACGGGACAGGGTCGGAGACCCAGTACTTC; cdr3_aa: CASSVDGTGSETQYF
clone_size: few; v_call: TRBV5-4; j_call: TRBJ2-3; d_call: TRBD2; cdr3_nt: TGTGCCAGCAGCTTAGTTCTAGCGGGCACAGATACGCAGTATTTT; cdr3_aa: CASSLVLAGTDTQYF
clone_size: few; v_call: TRBV20-1; j_call: TRBJ2-4; d_call: NA; cdr3_nt: TGCAGTGCCCGACGCGGTGGAAACATTCAGTACTTC; cdr3_aa: CSARRGGNIQYF
clone_size: NA; v_call: TRBV12-3/TRBV12-4; j_call: TRBJ2-7; d_call: NA; cdr3_nt: TGTGCCAGCAGTTTACGTCAGCTTAACTACGAGCAGTACTTC; cdr3_aa: CASSLRQLNYEQYF